Listed below are T cell receptor beta chains from one sample, sequenced in a study of cytomegalovirus exposure and HLA in healthy donors. Libraries were prepared by immunoSEQ multiplex PCR; TCRdb keeps only in-frame clonotypes and omits some of them. The sample includes 120,000 or so clones, 10% to 13% seen only once; the top ten take about 4.6%. Sequencing was done on a sample of PBMCs. These receptors all stem from a woman between 18 and 29 years old in good health and CMV-seropositive. Both conserved end residues are part of each CDR3. D genes are given only for firm matches. Clone sizes are given selectively: once, few, many, or a class where the clone is expanded.

TRBJ2-1 | . | TRBV5-1 | 13 | TRBD2 | CASRDTSDNEQFF | TGCGCCAGCAGAGATACTAGCGACAATGAGCAGTTCTTC
TRBJ2-7 | . | TRBV30 | 11 | . | CAWGGDYEQYF | TGTGCCTGGGGAGGAGACTACGAGCAGTACTTC
TRBJ2-3 | . | TRBV5-4 | 15 | TRBD2 | CASSSGTSGTDTQYF | TGTGCCAGCAGCTCGGGGACTAGCGGGACAGATACGCAGTATTTT
TRBJ2-3 | . | TRBV21-1 | 22 | . | CASSKEGLILPFNEVSTDTQYF | TGTGCCAGCAGCAAAGAAGGCCTAATCCTTCCCTTCAATGAGGTCAGCACAGATACGCAGTATTTT
TRBJ2-7 | . | TRBV28 | 14 | . | CASSRAENIREQYF | TGTGCCAGCAGTCGAGCGGAAAATATCCGGGAGCAGTACTTC
TRBJ2-5 | . | TRBV10-2 | 15 | TRBD2 | CASSDGLADKETQYF | TGCGCCAGCAGTGATGGGCTAGCGGATAAAGAGACCCAGTACTTC
TRBJ2-7 | few | TRBV4-1 | 14 | TRBD2 | CASSQGGLAHEQYF | TGCGCCAGCAGCCAAGGGGGACTAGCTCACGAGCAGTACTTC
TRBJ1-1 | . | TRBV6-5 | 14 | . | CASGDQSGVTEAFF | TGTGCCAGCGGAGATCAATCGGGGGTCACTGAAGCTTTCTTT
TRBJ1-2 | . | TRBV2 | 15 | . | CASSPKPLANYGYTF | TGTGCCAGCAGCCCAAAACCGTTAGCTAACTATGGCTACACCTTC
TRBJ1-3 | . | TRBV30 | 14 | . | CAWKTAGPGNTIYF | TGTGCCTGGAAAACGGCAGGCCCCGGAAACACCATATATTTT
TRBJ1-5 | . | TRBV19 | 14 | . | CASTVAISNQPQHF | TGTGCCAGTACCGTTGCTATTAGCAATCAGCCCCAGCATTTT
TRBJ1-2 | few | TRBV11-2 | 13 | TRBD1 | CASSFRTGDGYTF | TGTGCCAGCAGCTTCAGGACAGGGGATGGCTACACCTTC
TRBJ2-2 | . | TRBV28 | 19 | TRBD2 | CASSLPPGLAGSNTGELFF | TGTGCCAGCAGTTTACCCCCGGGACTAGCGGGGTCGAACACCGGGGAGCTGTTTTTT
TRBJ1-2 | few | TRBV15 | 13 | . | CATSRVGGYGYTF | TGTGCCACCAGCAGAGTAGGCGGATATGGCTACACCTTC
TRBJ2-2 | few | TRBV19 | 15 | . | CASSRRSQSPGELFF | TGTGCCAGTAGCCGTCGATCACAGTCCCCCGGGGAGCTGTTTTTT
TRBJ1-2 | few | TRBV6-6 | 13 | . | CASSQRPNYGYTF | TGTGCCAGCAGTCAGAGGCCAAACTATGGCTACACCTTC
TRBJ1-5 | many | TRBV28 | 13 | . | CASRGGGNQPQHF | TGTGCCAGCAGGGGTGGAGGCAATCAGCCCCAGCATTTT
TRBJ2-4 | few | TRBV5-1 | 15 | . | CASSLVGTPVDIQYF | TGCGCCAGCAGCTTGGTTGGGACACCGGTTGACATTCAGTACTTC
TRBJ1-5 | few | TRBV19 | 13 | TRBD1 | CASGQGTDQPQHF | TGTGCCAGTGGACAGGGAACGGATCAGCCCCAGCATTTT
TRBJ2-1 | . | TRBV5-1 | 18 | TRBD2 | CASSLEMIGTSGYNEQFF | TGCGCCAGCAGCCTGGAAATGATCGGGACTAGCGGTTACAATGAGCAGTTCTTC
TRBJ2-1 | . | TRBV6-5 | 14 | . | CASIGSRYYNEQFF | TGTGCCAGCATCGGGTCTCGCTACTACAATGAGCAGTTCTTC
TRBJ1-1 | few | TRBV7-2 | 14 | . | CASSLNRATTEAFF | TGTGCCAGCAGCTTAAACAGAGCTACGACTGAAGCTTTCTTT
TRBJ2-3 | . | TRBV5-1 | 15 | . | CASSLRGGGTDTQYF | TGCGCCAGCAGCTTGCGAGGGGGGGGCACAGATACGCAGTATTTT
TRBJ1-1 | few | TRBV12-5 | 14 | . | CASGLGGGSYEAFF | TGTGCTAGTGGCCTCGGAGGCGGCAGTTATGAAGCTTTCTTT
TRBJ2-1 | . | TRBV28 | 13 | . | CASSLRGTYEQFF | TGTGCCAGCAGTTTGAGAGGGACATATGAGCAGTTCTTC
TRBJ2-1 | few | TRBV30 | 14 | . | CACTHRQVYNEQFF | TGTGCCTGCACTCACAGACAGGTTTACAATGAGCAGTTCTTC
TRBJ2-2 | few | TRBV28 | 14 | TRBD1 | CAVKTGNPTGELFF | TGTGCCGTAAAGACAGGGAACCCCACCGGGGAGCTGTTTTTT
TRBJ2-7 | few | TRBV2 | 14 | TRBD1 | CASSEQGADYEQYF | TGTGCCAGCAGTGAGCAGGGGGCGGATTACGAGCAGTACTTC
TRBJ2-3 | . | TRBV15 | 17 | TRBD2 | CATSSGLAGRSTDTQYF | TGTGCCACCAGCTCGGGACTAGCGGGACGAAGCACAGATACGCAGTATTTT
TRBJ2-7 | . | TRBV6-5 | 14 | TRBD2 | CASSKLAGTYEQYF | TGTGCCAGCAGTAAACTAGCGGGGACCTACGAGCAGTACTTC
TRBJ1-1 | few | TRBV28 | 13 | . | CASSPGGNTEAFF | TGTGCCAGCAGTCCCGGGGGGAACACTGAAGCTTTCTTT
TRBJ1-2 | few | TRBV5-1 | 15 | . | CASSFSGGLPYGYTF | TGCGCCAGCAGCTTTTCGGGAGGCCTCCCATATGGCTACACCTTC
TRBJ2-5 | . | TRBV30 | 20 | TRBD1 | CAWRPLQGAKRVPLQETQYF | TGTGCCTGGAGACCCCTACAGGGGGCGAAGAGGGTACCCCTCCAAGAGACCCAGTACTTC
TRBJ2-3 | few | TRBV2 | 14 | . | CASSDRGGQDTQYF | TGTGCCAGCAGTGATAGGGGTGGTCAAGATACGCAGTATTTT
TRBJ2-1 | . | TRBV5-4 | 15 | TRBD1 | CASSLAGDSYNEQFF | TGTGCCAGCAGCTTGGCAGGGGACAGCTACAATGAGCAGTTCTTC
TRBJ2-1 | few | TRBV9 | 14 | . | CASSVDLSAGEQFF | TGTGCCAGCAGCGTAGATCTCTCGGCGGGTGAGCAGTTCTTC
TRBJ2-1 | few | TRBV4-2 | 13 | TRBD2 | CASSLGSGNEQFF | TGTGCCAGCAGCCTGGGTAGCGGGAATGAGCAGTTCTTC
TRBJ2-7 | . | TRBV5-1 | 16 | . | CASSPRSSGSSYEQYF | TGCGCCAGCAGCCCCCGCTCGAGCGGAAGCTCCTACGAGCAGTACTTC
TRBJ2-3 | . | TRBV5-1 | 16 | . | CASSWGETGSTDTQYF | TGCGCCAGCAGCTGGGGGGAGACAGGGAGCACAGATACGCAGTATTTT
TRBJ1-4 | few | TRBV19 | 15 | . | CASSPPLGGGEKLFF | TGTGCCAGTAGTCCCCCTTTGGGAGGGGGTGAAAAACTGTTTTTT
TRBJ1-2 | few | TRBV14 | 13 | . | CASSGDRDYGYTF | TGTGCCAGCAGTGGCGACAGAGACTATGGCTACACCTTC
TRBJ2-7 | . | TRBV27 | 14 | TRBD1 | CASSFGLGQGETYF | TGTGCCAGCAGTTTTGGGTTGGGACAGGGCGAGACGTACTTC
TRBJ2-4 | few | TRBV7-8 | 14 | TRBD1 | CASSPWTGGNIQYF | TGTGCCAGCAGCCCGTGGACAGGCGGGAACATTCAGTACTTC
TRBJ2-7 | . | TRBV6-1 | 14 | . | CASSVQSGVYEQYF | TGTGCCAGCAGTGTTCAGTCTGGAGTCTACGAGCAGTACTTC
TRBJ2-3 | . | TRBV27 | 11 | . | CATLRGDTQYF | TGTGCCACCCTAAGGGGAGATACGCAGTATTTT
TRBJ2-7 | . | TRBV28 | 16 | TRBD1 | CASSSRGTGQGNEQYF | TGTGCCAGCAGTTCACGAGGTACGGGACAGGGTAACGAGCAGTACTTC
TRBJ2-5 | few | TRBV5-1 | 14 | . | CAGSLVGGRETQYF | TGCGCCGGCAGCTTGGTCGGGGGGCGAGAGACCCAGTACTTC
TRBJ2-7 | . | TRBV19 | 14 | . | CASSMRSGLGEQYF | TGTGCCAGTAGTATGCGTTCAGGGCTCGGAGAGCAGTACTTC
TRBJ2-1 | few | TRBV30 | 13 | TRBD2 | CAWSVTSGLEQFF | TGTGCCTGGAGTGTAACTAGCGGACTTGAGCAGTTCTTC
TRBJ1-4 | few | TRBV11-3 | 15 | . | CASSLPTDFNEKLFF | TGTGCCAGCAGCTTACCGACAGATTTTAATGAAAAACTGTTTTTT
TRBJ2-5 | . | TRBV2 | 17 | TRBD1 | CASSEGKSDRDQETQYF | TGTGCCAGCAGTGAAGGGAAAAGTGACAGGGACCAAGAGACCCAGTACTTC
TRBJ1-2 | . | TRBV28 | 15 | TRBD1 | CASSFTSTGFYGYTF | TGTGCCAGCAGTTTTACGTCGACAGGGTTCTATGGCTACACCTTC